This TCR beta chain was sequenced for a study of blood T cell repertoires in COVID-19. Study-wide context: PBMCs, B-cell-depleted T cells, or T cells were the source of the cDNA or gDNA that made up the material.

Source study methods: Reference gene primer amplification gave estimated nucleated cell counts. Libraries were prepared by immunoSEQ multiplex PCR; TCRdb keeps only in-frame clonotypes and omits some of them. V and J calls and clone size come straight from that table; D and trimming were deduced from the DNA. The data hold around 280,000 clones, with more than 75% observed a single time. V lost 6 bases and J lost 5, with 11 bases in between. The CDR3 has 12 residues. From germline, CDR1 is MNHEY and CDR2 SVGAGI. Sequencing input: peripheral blood. The chain couples TRBV6-5 to TRBJ2-7; perhaps TRBD2 as D (6 bases). The TCR sequence derives from a woman aged 25 to 39 who had recovered from COVID-19. CDR3 nucleotide sequence: TGTGCCAGCAGAATAGGGACTGACGAGCAGTACTTC. Protein sequence: CASRIGTDEQYF.